The rows below give T cell receptor beta chains drawn from one sample of a study of blood T cell repertoires in COVID-19. TCRdb's table, derived via immunoSEQ multiplex PCR, lists solely in-frame clones and lacks some. The repertoire holds 350,000 to 500,000 clones, with 70% to 90% as singletons. The sample comprised PBMCs or T cells enriched from blood (not recorded which). The receptors were gathered from a young woman who had been exposed to COVID-19. Both conserved end residues are part of each CDR3. D genes are given only for firm matches. Some rows have no size entry. The others give once, few or many, or a class for an expanded clone.

j_call,d_call,clone_size,v_call,cdr3_nt,cdr3_aa
TRBJ2-7,TRBD2,NA,TRBV10-2,TGCGCCAGCAGTGGACTAGCGGGGGCTGACGAGCAGTACTTC,CASSGLAGADEQYF
TRBJ2-7,TRBD1,NA,TRBV25-1,TGTGCCAGCAATTCCCCCCCCCTCGGGACAGGGATCAACGAGCAGTACTTC,CASNSPPLGTGINEQYF
TRBJ1-5,TRBD1,NA,TRBV28,TGTGCCAGCAGTTTATTTTCTGACAGGGTTTTTTTTGACAATCAGCCCCAGCATTTT,CASSLFSDRVFFDNQPQHF
TRBJ2-7,NA,NA,TRBV7-8,TGTGCCAGCAGCTTACCGGGACTGTCCTACGAGCAGTACTTC,CASSLPGLSYEQYF
TRBJ1-4,NA,NA,TRBV2,TGTGCCAGCAGGGGCCAGGGGTCGCTCGCTGGACTGTTTTTT,CASRGQGSLAGLFF
TRBJ1-3,NA,NA,TRBV4-2,TGTGCCAGCAGCCAAGATTTGTGGGGCATGGGAAACACCATATATTTT,CASSQDLWGMGNTIYF
TRBJ2-2,TRBD2,NA,TRBV5-1,TGCGCCAGCAGCTTCTCTGGGCTAGCGGGAGGCACCGGGGAGCTGTTTTTT,CASSFSGLAGGTGELFF
TRBJ2-7,NA,NA,TRBV2,TGTGCCAGCATCGAGGGAGGGGGGTTCTACGAGCAGTACTTC,CASIEGGGFYEQYF
TRBJ2-7,TRBD1,NA,TRBV30,TGTGCCTGGAGTGGAGGGGACAGAGCCTACGAGCAGTACTTC,CAWSGGDRAYEQYF
TRBJ2-3,TRBD2,NA,TRBV28,TGTGCCAGCAGTTCTCGTCTAGCGGGTAGCACAGATACGCAGTATTTT,CASSSRLAGSTDTQYF
TRBJ2-7,TRBD1,NA,TRBV19,TGTGCCAGTAGTATGTTGGGACAGGGGCTGTACGAGCAGTACTTC,CASSMLGQGLYEQYF
TRBJ1-4,NA,NA,TRBV28,TGTGCCAGCAGTGCCGCCGGGGCAACTAATGAAAAACTGTTTTTT,CASSAAGATNEKLFF
TRBJ2-5,TRBD2,few,TRBV5-6,TGTGCCAGCAACCGACTAGCGGGTGAAGAGACCCAGTACTTC,CASNRLAGEETQYF
TRBJ2-7,NA,NA,TRBV12-3/TRBV12-4,TGTGCCAGCAGTTTTCGGACAGTCTCCGAGCAGTACTTC,CASSFRTVSEQYF
TRBJ2-3,TRBD2,NA,TRBV5-5,TGTGCCAGCAGTCGTAGGTGGCTAGCGGGAGCGAGCACAGATACGCAGTATTTT,CASSRRWLAGASTDTQYF
TRBJ1-3,NA,NA,TRBV29-1,TGCAGCGTCCAACTCGTGGGGCTCGGAAACACCATATATTTT,CSVQLVGLGNTIYF
TRBJ1-2,TRBD1,NA,TRBV4-2,TGTGCCAGCAGCCAACCGACGGACAGGGGGCAATATGGCTACACCTTC,CASSQPTDRGQYGYTF